This T cell receptor (beta chain) stems from a study of technical replicates of blood from several donors. Method: immunoSEQ multiplex PCR; TCRdb's copy keeps in-frame clones and lacks some. This table holds tens of thousands of clones, roughly 93% found once. CDR3 length: 13 amino acids. Losses at the gene ends were 5 bases for V and 6 bases for J; bases not matched to a gene: 3. CDR1 and CDR2 (germline): SGHTA, FQGTGA. The sample taken for sequencing was T cells isolated from PBMCs. This sequence originates from a human donor in good health. The rearrangement links TRBV7-3 to TRBJ2-2; 7 bases map to TRBD2. The CDR3 DNA reads as TGTGCCAGCAGCGGGGGGGGAGCCGGGGAGCTGTTTTTT. Its protein product is CASSGGGAGELFF.